This T cell receptor (beta chain) appears in the sequencing data of a study of post-analysis software for immune sequencing data. Study conclusions and caveats: There was significantly lower normalized Chao1 diversity in multiple sclerosis patients than in controls.

Tagging with unique molecular identifiers was a feature of the TCR beta cDNA libraries. Yield was roughly 0.5 million cDNA molecules from 1 to 10 million T cells. TCRdb reanalysed the PCR reads using MiXCR and keeps one entry per CDR3 protein. The sample shows approximately 770,000 distinct CDR3 sequences, more than 45% of them seen only once. With regard to this clonotype: No antigen is known for it.

Sequencing was performed on blood. This clonotype was sampled from a girl under 18 with multiple sclerosis.

This CDR3 reads CSAPSGVHYNEQFF. The CDR3, as DNA: TGCAGTGCCCCCAGCGGGGTCCACTACAATGAGCAGTTCTTC. The V gene is TRBV20-1, the J gene TRBJ2-1, with TRBD2 matching over 7 bases. This CDR3 region has 14 residues. Trimming took 6 bases from V and 3 from J; bases not matched to a gene: 8. Germline assignment: CDR1 DFQATT and CDR2 SNEGSKA (reference sequence).